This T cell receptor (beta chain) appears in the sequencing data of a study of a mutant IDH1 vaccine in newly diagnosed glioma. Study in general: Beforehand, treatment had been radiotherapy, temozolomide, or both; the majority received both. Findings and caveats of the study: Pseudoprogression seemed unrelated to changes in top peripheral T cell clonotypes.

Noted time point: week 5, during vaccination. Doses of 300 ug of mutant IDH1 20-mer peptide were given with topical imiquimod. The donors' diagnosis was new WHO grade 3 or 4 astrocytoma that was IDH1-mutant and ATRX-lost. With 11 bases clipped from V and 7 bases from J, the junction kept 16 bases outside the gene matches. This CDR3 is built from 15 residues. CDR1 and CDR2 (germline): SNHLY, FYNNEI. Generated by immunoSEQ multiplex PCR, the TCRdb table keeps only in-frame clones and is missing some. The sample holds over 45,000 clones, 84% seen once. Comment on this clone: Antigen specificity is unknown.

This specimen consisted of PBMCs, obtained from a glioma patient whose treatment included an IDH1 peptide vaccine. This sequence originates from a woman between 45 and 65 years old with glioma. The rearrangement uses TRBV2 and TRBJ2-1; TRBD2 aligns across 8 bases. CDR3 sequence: CASRGELAALNEQFF. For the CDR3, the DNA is TGTGCCTCCCGGGGGGAACTAGCGGCGTTGAATGAGCAGTTCTTC. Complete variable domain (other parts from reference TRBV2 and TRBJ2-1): EPEVTQTPSHQVTQMGQEVILRCVPISNHLYFYWYRQILGQKVEFLVSFYNNEISEKSEIFDDQFSVERPDGSNFTLKIRSTKLEDSAMYFCASRGELAALNEQFFGPGTRLTVL.